What follows are 19 T cell receptor beta chains derived from one specimen sequenced in a study of T cell responses to AZD1222 COVID-19 vaccine. The table came from immunoSEQ multiplex PCR; TCRdb's copy has only in-frame clones and leaves some out. This sample has approximately 100,000 clones, with about 90% found just once. The source was peripheral blood, collected on day 0 of AZD1222 vaccination. Receptors originate from an adult in good health.

The V gene is TRBV5-8, the J gene TRBJ1-1, with D unresolved. The CDR3 is 16 residues long. From germline, CDR1 is SGHTS and CDR2 YDEGEE. The germline V and J ends were trimmed by 3 bases and 6 bases, with 21 bases remaining between them. The CDR3 bases are TGTGCCAGCAGCTCCGGTCGTTTTCCAGGTCGGCCTGAAGCTTTCTTT. Its protein product is CASSSGRFPGRPEAFF.

The chain combines TRBV2 with TRBJ1-2; D perhaps matches TRBD1 (5 bases). The CDR3 extends over 13 amino acids. Germline V gene lookup returns CDR1 SNHLY and CDR2 FYNNEI. V dropped 3 bases and J dropped 6 bases, with 11 bases sitting between them. The chain's CDR3 is CASSEQGENGYTF. CDR3 bases: TGTGCCAGCAGTGAGCAGGGAGAGAATGGCTACACCTTC.

J is TRBJ1-1 and V is TRBV30, with D perhaps TRBD1 (5 bases). The V and J ends lost 0 bases and 1 base respectively, with 12 bases between them. Germline assignment: CDR1 GTSNPN and CDR2 SVGIG (reference sequence). The CDR3 extends over 15 amino acids. For the CDR3, the DNA is TGTGCCTGGAGTGTACGCGACAGAAAGAACACTGAAGCTTTCTTT. Translating it yields CAWSVRDRKNTEAFF.

The V and J genes are TRBV30 and TRBJ1-5; TRBD1 might be the D (5 bases). Trimming shortened V by 2 bases and J by 0 bases, and 14 bases separated the two germline ends. The CDR3 extends over 16 amino acids. Germline assignment: CDR1 GTSNPN and CDR2 SVGIG (reference sequence). For the CDR3, the DNA is TGTGCCTGGAGTCAGGGTCAGGTCTATAGCAATCAGCCCCAGCATTTT. Translation: CAWSQGQVYSNQPQHF.

The V call is TRBV5-1, the J call TRBJ2-7; 7 nucleotides agree with TRBD1. The V gene's germline CDR1 is SGHRS and CDR2 YFSETQ. Trimming removed 4 bases from V and 3 bases from J; junction bases left unmatched: 10. The CDR3 is 15 residues long. This chain's CDR3 is CASSLSGQTFYEQYF. CDR3 nucleotides: TGCGCCAGCAGCCTGTCGGGACAGACATTCTACGAGCAGTACTTC.

This clone has just one count. The chain links TRBV6-5 to TRBJ1-6; no firm D call. The CDR3 extends over 15 amino acids. V lost 6 bases and J 7 bases, leaving 16 bases between the germline ends. Germline V gene sequence: CDR1 MNHEY, CDR2 SVGAGI. CDR3 region: CASRPSARANSPLHF. In nucleotides, the CDR3 is TGTGCCAGCAGGCCCTCCGCAAGGGCAAATTCACCCCTCCACTTT.

V usage is TRBV27 and J usage is TRBJ1-2; TRBD1 is a possible D gene (5 bases). Looked up from germline, CDR1 is MNHEY and CDR2 is SMNVEV (reference sequence). This CDR3 has 12 amino acids. The V gene lost 8 bases and the J gene lost 6 bases, with 13 bases spanning the gap. The DNA for the CDR3 is TGTGCCAGCGGACCGGGGGGAGATGGCTACACCTTC. This sequence encodes CASGPGGDGYTF.

CDR3 coding DNA: TGCGCCAGCAGCCAAGATTTAATTTTAGCCAAAAACATTCAGTACTTC. Translation: CASSQDLILAKNIQYF. The chain combines TRBV4-3 with TRBJ2-4; D gene ambiguous. This CDR3 has 16 amino acids. CDR1 is LGHNA, CDR2 YSLEER, per germline. V gave up 0 bases and J gave up 0 bases, with 9 bases separating them.

The chain employs TRBV27 and TRBJ1-2; the D gene is possibly TRBD1 (6 bases). Germline V lookup: CDR1 MNHEY, CDR2 SMNVEV (reference sequence). Trimming stripped 6 bases from V and 8 bases from J, with 19 bases between. This CDR3 region has 14 residues. DNA for the CDR3: TGTGCCAGCAGAGGCTTTGAGGGGGATGGAGGCTACACCTTC. It codes for CASRGFEGDGGYTF.

This chain joins TRBV18 and TRBJ1-1; D not certain. The germline V gene encodes CDR1 KGHSH and CDR2 LQKENI. The CDR3 sequence is 13 residues long. The V end lost 8 bases, the J end lost 4 bases, and 14 bases lay between the germline ends. CDR3 bases: TGTGCCAGCCCTTGGACGGGTCGCACTGAAGCTTTCTTT. This codes for CASPWTGRTEAFF.

The chain joins TRBV29-1 to TRBJ2-5; D perhaps matches TRBD2 (6 bases). V was cut by 7 bases and J by 7 bases, with 28 bases left in between. Germline CDR1 SQVTM, CDR2 ANQGSEA. The CDR3 contains 16 residues. The chain's CDR3 is CSAAVVGRLQVRTQYF. The CDR3 bases are TGCAGCGCGGCGGTGGTGGGGAGGCTCCAGGTTAGGACCCAGTACTTC.

V gene TRBV5-6 combines with J gene TRBJ1-5, with a tentative D call TRBD1 (5 bases). CDR1 SGHDT and CDR2 YYEEEE come from the germline V gene. The CDR3 sequence is 14 residues long. Trimming took 2 bases from V and 5 from J, leaving 11 bases between them. The CDR3 sequence is CASSFGTDYQPQHF. As DNA, the CDR3 is TGTGCCAGCAGCTTCGGGACCGATTATCAGCCCCAGCATTTT.

V gene TRBV24-1 combines with J gene TRBJ2-7; D is ambiguous. From germline, CDR1 is KGHDR and CDR2 SFDVKD. V lost 6 bases and J 6 bases, leaving 11 bases between the germline ends. The CDR3 is 12 amino acids. The CDR3 loop is CATSTFPPEQYF. The CDR3 coding sequence is TGTGCCACCAGTACATTCCCCCCCGAGCAGTACTTC.

V and J are TRBV9 and TRBJ2-7; 10 positions agree with TRBD1. V gave up 2 bases and J gave up 7 bases; unmatched junction bases: 9. The germline V gene encodes CDR1 SGDLS and CDR2 YYNGEE. This CDR3 region has 15 residues. The CDR3 DNA is TGTGCCAGCAGCGTGTCGACAGGGGGCCTGGGGGAGCAGTACTTC. It codes for CASSVSTGGLGEQYF. The full variable domain, completed using reference TRBV9 and TRBJ2-7, is DSGVTQTPKHLITATGQRVTLRCSPRSGDLSVYWYQQSLDQGLQFLIQYYNGEERAKGNILERFSAQQFPDLHSELNLSSLELGDSALYFCASSVSTGGLGEQYFGPGTRLTVT.

This chain connects TRBV4-2 to TRBJ2-7; TRBD2 matches 9 bases. After removal of 0 bases from V and 0 bases from J, the junction contained 6 bases not matched to a gene. The germline gives CDR1 LGHNA, CDR2 YNFKEQ. This CDR3 has 17 amino acids. The CDR3 sequence: CASSQDQSSGDSYEQYF. In DNA form, the CDR3 reads TGTGCCAGCAGCCAAGATCAGTCTAGCGGGGACTCCTACGAGCAGTACTTC.

The rearrangement joins TRBV5-6 to TRBJ1-2, with TRBD1 as a possible D gene (6 bases). In germline, CDR1 is SGHDT, CDR2 YYEEEE. This CDR3 spans 13 amino acids. V was clipped by 6 bases and J by 7 bases, with 16 bases between them. CDR3 loop: CASTFGGGSGYTF. CDR3 DNA sequence: TGTGCCAGCACCTTCGGCGGGGGCAGTGGCTACACCTTC.

The rearrangement uses TRBV5-6 and TRBJ2-1; D is ambiguous. Per the germline V gene, CDR1 is SGHDT and CDR2 is YYEEEE. This CDR3 region has 11 residues. V lost 2 bases to trimming and J lost 8 bases, with 5 bases between them. CDR3 loop: CASSLGYEQFF. CDR3 DNA sequence: TGTGCCAGCAGCTTAGGATATGAGCAGTTCTTC.

This clone was recorded once. V usage is TRBV27 and J usage is TRBJ2-1, with 7 nucleotides matching TRBD2. This CDR3 has 15 residues. The V gene's germline CDR1 is MNHEY and CDR2 SMNVEV (reference sequence). V lost 3 bases, J lost 5 bases, and 7 bases stayed unmatched. CDR3 region: CASSLWEGGHNEQFF. The DNA of the CDR3 is TGTGCCAGCAGTTTGTGGGAGGGCGGCCACAATGAGCAGTTCTTC.

This chain joins TRBV20-1 and TRBJ1-1; 7 nucleotides align to TRBD1. The V gene's germline CDR1 is DFQATT and CDR2 SNEGSKA (reference sequence). The CDR3 length is 14 residues. Losses at the gene ends were 3 bases for V and 3 bases for J; bases not matched to a gene: 7. The CDR3 sequence is CSASGTDGHTEAFF. The CDR3 DNA reads TGCAGTGCTAGTGGGACAGACGGACACACTGAAGCTTTCTTT.